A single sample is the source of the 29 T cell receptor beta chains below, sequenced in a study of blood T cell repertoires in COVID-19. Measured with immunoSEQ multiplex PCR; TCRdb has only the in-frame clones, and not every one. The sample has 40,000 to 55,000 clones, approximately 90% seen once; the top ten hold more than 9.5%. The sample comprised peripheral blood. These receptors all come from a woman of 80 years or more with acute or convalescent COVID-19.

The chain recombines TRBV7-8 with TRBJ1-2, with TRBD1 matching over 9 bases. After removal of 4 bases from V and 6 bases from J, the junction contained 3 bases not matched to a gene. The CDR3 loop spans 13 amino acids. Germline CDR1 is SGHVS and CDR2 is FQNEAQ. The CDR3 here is CASSSTGGNGYTF. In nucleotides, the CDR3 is TGTGCCAGCAGCTCGACAGGGGGGAATGGCTACACCTTC.

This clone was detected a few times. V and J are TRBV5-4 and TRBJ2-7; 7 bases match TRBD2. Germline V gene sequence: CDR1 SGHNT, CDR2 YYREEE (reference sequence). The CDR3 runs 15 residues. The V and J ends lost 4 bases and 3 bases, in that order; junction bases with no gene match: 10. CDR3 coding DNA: TGTGCCAGCAGCCGGGATGTTCGCGGGAGCTACGAGCAGTACTTC. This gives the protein CASSRDVRGSYEQYF.

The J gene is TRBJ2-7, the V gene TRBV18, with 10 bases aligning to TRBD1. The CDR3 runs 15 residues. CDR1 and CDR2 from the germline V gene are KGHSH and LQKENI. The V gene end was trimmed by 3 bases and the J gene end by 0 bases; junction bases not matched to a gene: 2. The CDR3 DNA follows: TGTGCCAGCTCACCCGGGACAGGGGCCTCCTACGAGCAGTACTTC. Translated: CASSPGTGASYEQYF.

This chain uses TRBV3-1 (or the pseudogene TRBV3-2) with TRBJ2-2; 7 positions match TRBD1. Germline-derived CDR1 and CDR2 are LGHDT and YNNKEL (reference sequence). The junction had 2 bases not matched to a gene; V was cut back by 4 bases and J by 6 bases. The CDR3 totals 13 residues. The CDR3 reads CASSLQGAGELFF. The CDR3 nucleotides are TGTGCCAGCAGCCTCCAGGGGGCCGGGGAGCTGTTTTTT.

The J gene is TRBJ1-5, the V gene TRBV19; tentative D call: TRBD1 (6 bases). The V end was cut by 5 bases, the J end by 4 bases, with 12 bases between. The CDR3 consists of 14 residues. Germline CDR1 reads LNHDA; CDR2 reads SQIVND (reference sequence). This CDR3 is CASSLQGRNQPQHF. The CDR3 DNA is TGTGCCAGTAGTTTGCAGGGGAGAAATCAGCCCCAGCATTTT.

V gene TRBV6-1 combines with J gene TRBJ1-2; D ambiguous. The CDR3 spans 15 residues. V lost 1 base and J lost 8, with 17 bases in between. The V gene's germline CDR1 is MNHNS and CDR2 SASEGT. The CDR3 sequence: CASSEVWALDFGYTF. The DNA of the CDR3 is TGTGCCAGCAGTGAAGTCTGGGCCCTGGACTTCGGCTACACCTTC.

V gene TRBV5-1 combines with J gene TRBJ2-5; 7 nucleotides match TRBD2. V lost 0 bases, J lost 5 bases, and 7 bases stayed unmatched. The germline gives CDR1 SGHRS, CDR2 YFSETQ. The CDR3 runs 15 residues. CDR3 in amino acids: CASSLATGSGETQYF. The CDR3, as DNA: TGCGCCAGCAGCTTGGCGACGGGTAGCGGGGAGACCCAGTACTTC.

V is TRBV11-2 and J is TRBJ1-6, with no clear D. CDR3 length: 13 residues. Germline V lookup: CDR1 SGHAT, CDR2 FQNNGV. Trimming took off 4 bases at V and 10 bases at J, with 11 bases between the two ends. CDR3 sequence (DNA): TGTGCCAGCAGCTCCACGCAGTCCTCACCCCTCCACTTT. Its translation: CASSSTQSSPLHF.

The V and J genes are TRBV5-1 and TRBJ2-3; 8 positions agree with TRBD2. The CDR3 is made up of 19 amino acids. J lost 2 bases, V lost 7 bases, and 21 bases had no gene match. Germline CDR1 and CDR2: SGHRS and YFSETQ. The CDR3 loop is CASAYQTIAGRAPTDTQYF. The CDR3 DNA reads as TGCGCCAGCGCCTACCAGACTATAGCGGGAAGAGCCCCCACAGATACGCAGTATTTT.

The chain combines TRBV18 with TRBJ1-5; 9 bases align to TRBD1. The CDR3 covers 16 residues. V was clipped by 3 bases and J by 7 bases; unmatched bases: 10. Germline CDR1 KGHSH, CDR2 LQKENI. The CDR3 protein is CASSPSPGQGSQPQHF. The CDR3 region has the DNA TGTGCCAGCTCACCGTCCCCGGGACAGGGTAGCCAGCCCCAGCATTTT. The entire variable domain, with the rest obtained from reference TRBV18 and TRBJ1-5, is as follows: NAGVMQNPRHLVRRRGQEARLRCSPMKGHSHVYWYRQLPEEGLKFMVYLQKENIIDESGMPKERFSAEFPKEGPSILRIQQVVRGDSAAYFCASSPSPGQGSQPQHFGDGTRLSIL.

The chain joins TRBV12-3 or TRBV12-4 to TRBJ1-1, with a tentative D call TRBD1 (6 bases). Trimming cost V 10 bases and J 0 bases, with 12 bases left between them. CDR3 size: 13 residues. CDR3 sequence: CATGENMNTEAFF. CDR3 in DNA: TGTGCCACAGGGGAGAATATGAACACTGAAGCTTTCTTT.

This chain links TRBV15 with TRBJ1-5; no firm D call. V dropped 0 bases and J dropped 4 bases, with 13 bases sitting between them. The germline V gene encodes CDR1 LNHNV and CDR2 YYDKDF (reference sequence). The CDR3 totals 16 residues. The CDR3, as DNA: TGTGCCACCAGCAGAGAGACTGGTTCGGTGAATCAGCCCCAGCATTTT. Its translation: CATSRETGSVNQPQHF.

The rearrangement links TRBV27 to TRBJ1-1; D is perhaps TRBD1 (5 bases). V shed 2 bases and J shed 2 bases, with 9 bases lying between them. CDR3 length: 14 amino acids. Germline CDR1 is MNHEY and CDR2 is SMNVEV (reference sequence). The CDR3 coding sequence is TGTGCCAGCAGTTTAACCCAGGGTAACACTGAAGCTTTCTTT. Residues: CASSLTQGNTEAFF.

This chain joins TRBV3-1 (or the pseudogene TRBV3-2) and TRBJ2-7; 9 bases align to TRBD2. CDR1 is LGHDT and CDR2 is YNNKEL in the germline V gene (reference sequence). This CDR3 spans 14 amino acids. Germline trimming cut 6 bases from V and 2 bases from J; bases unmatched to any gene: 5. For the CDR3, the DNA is TGTGCCAGCAGTTGGACTAGCGAGGCCTACGAGCAGTACTTC. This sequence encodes CASSWTSEAYEQYF.

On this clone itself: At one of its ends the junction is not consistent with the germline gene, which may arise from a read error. CDR3 in amino acids: CASSRNTGELFF. CDR3 coding DNA: TGTGCTAGCAGCCGGAACACCGGGGAGCTGTTTTTT. The V call is TRBV7-7, the J call TRBJ2-2; the D is unclear. The CDR3 spans 12 residues. Per germline, CDR1 SSHAT and CDR2 FNYEAQ (reference sequence).

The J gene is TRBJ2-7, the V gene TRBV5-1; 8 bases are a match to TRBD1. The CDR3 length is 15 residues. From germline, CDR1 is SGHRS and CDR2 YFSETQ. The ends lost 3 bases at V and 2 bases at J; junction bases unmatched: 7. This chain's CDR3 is CASSSRGQGTYEQYF. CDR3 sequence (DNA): TGCGCCAGCAGCTCCCGTGGACAGGGAACCTACGAGCAGTACTTC.

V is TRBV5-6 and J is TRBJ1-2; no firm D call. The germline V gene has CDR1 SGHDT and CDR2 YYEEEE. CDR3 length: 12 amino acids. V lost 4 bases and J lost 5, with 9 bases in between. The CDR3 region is CASSLGAYGYTF. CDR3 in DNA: TGTGCCAGCAGCCTGGGAGCATATGGCTACACCTTC. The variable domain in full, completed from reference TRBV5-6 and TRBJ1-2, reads DAGVTQSPTHLIKTRGQQVTLRCSPKSGHDTVSWYQQALGQGPQFIFQYYEEEERQRGNFPDRFSGHQFPNYSSELNVNALLLGDSALYLCASSLGAYGYTFGSGTRLTVV.

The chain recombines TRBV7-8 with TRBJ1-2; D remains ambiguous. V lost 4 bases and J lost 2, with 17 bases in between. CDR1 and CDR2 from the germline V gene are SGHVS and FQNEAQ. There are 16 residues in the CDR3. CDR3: CASSSPPGIGNYGYTF. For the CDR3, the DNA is TGTGCCAGCAGCTCCCCCCCAGGCATAGGCAACTATGGCTACACCTTC.

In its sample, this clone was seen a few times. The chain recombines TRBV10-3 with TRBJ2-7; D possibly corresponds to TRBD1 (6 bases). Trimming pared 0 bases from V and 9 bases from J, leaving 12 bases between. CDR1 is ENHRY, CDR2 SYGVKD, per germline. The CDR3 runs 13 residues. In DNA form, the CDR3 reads TGTGCCATCAGTGAGTCATCAGGGGCCGGGCAGTACTTC. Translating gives CAISESSGAGQYF.

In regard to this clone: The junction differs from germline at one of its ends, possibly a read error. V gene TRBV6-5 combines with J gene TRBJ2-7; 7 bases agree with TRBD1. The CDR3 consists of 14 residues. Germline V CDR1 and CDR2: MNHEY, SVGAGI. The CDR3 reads CASSNTPGSGQLDF. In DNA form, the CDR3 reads TGTGCCAGCAGCAACACCCCGGGGTCGGGACAGTTGGACTTC.

The CDR3 region is CASSSGQGAEAFF. In DNA form, the CDR3 reads TGTGCCAGCAGTTCGGGACAGGGGGCTGAAGCTTTCTTT. The J gene is TRBJ1-1, the V gene TRBV28; TRBD1 matches at 11 bases. V trimming: 4 bases; J trimming: 6 bases; junction bases outside the gene matches: 1. This CDR3 has 13 amino acids. In germline, CDR1 is MDHEN, CDR2 SYDVKM. The full variable domain, completed using reference TRBV28 and TRBJ1-1, is DVKVTQSSRYLVKRTGEKVFLECVQDMDHENMFWYRQDPGLGLRLIYFSYDVKMKEKGDIPEGYSVSREKKERFSLILESASTNQTSMYLCASSSGQGAEAFFGQGTRLTVV.

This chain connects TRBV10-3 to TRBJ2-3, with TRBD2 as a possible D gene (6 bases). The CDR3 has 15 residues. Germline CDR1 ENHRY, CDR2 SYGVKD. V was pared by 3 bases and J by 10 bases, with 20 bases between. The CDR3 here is CAISDLLAPQSPQYF. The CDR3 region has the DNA TGTGCCATCAGTGATCTGCTAGCGCCTCAGAGTCCGCAGTATTTT.

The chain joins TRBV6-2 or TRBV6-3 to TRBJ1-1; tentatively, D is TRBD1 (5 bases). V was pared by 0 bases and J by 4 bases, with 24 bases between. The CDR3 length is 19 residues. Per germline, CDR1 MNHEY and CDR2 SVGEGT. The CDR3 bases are TGTGCCAGCAGTTACTCTCTAGACGAACCCCTTTCGACAGTCACTGAAGCTTTCTTT. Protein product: CASSYSLDEPLSTVTEAFF.

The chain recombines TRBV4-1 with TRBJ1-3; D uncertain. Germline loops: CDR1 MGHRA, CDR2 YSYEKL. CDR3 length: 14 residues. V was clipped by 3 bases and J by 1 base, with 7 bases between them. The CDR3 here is CASSQAGSGNTIYF. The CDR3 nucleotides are TGCGCCAGCAGCCAGGCAGGTTCTGGAAACACCATATATTTT.

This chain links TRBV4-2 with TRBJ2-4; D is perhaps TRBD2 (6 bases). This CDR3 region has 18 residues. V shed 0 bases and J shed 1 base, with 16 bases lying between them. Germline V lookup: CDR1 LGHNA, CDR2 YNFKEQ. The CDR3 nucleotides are TGTGCCAGCAGCCAAGACCCAACTAGCCTGGGGGCCAAAAACATTCAGTACTTC. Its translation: CASSQDPTSLGAKNIQYF.

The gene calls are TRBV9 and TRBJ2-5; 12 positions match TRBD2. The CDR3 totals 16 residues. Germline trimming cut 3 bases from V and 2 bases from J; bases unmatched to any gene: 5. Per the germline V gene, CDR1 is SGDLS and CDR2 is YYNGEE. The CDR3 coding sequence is TGTGCCAGCAGCGCCTCTAGCGGGAGGGGGCAAGAGACCCAGTACTTC. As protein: CASSASSGRGQETQYF.

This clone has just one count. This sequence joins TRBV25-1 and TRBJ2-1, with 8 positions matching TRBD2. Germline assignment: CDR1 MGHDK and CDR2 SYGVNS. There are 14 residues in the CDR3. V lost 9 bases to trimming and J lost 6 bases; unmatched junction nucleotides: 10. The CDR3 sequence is CASNRGGGPNEQFF. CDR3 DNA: TGTGCCAGTAACCGGGGGGGAGGGCCCAATGAGCAGTTCTTC.

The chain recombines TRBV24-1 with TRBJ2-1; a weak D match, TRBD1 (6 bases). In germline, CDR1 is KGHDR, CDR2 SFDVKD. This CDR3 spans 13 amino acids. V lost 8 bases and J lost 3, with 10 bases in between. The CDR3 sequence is CATMGAVYNEQFF. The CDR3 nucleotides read TGTGCCACCATGGGGGCCGTCTACAATGAGCAGTTCTTC.

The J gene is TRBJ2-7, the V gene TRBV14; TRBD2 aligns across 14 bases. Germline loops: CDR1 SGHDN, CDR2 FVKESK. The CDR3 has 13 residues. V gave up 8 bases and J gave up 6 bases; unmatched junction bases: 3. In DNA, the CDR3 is TGTGCCAGCGGACTAGCGGGAGGCCGCGAGCAGTACTTC. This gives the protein CASGLAGGREQYF. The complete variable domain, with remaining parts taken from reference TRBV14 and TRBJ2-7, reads EAGVTQFPSHSVIEKGQTVTLRCDPISGHDNLYWYRRVMGKEIKFLLHFVKESKQDESGMPNNRFLAERTGGTYSTLKVQPAELEDSGVYFCASGLAGGREQYFGPGTRLTVT.